This T cell receptor (beta chain) was captured in a study of shared clonotypes between healthy human individuals. Generated by immunoSEQ multiplex PCR, the TCRdb table keeps only in-frame clones and is missing some. The data contain hundreds of thousands of clones, around two thirds of them singletons. Trimming cost V 5 bases and J 5 bases; bases outside gene matches: 6. Looked up from germline, CDR1 is MNHNY and CDR2 is SVGAGI (reference sequence). The CDR3 has 15 residues. The sequenced sample consisted of memory CD4+ T cells sorted from blood. This sample's subset: CD45RA-negative fraction. The chain employs TRBV6-6 and TRBJ1-6; 7 positions agree with TRBD1. This receptor was taken from a woman under 40 in good health. Here the CDR3 DNA reads TGTGCCAGCAGTACAGGGGCTTCCCATAATTCACCCCTCCACTTT. Translation gives CASSTGASHNSPLHF.